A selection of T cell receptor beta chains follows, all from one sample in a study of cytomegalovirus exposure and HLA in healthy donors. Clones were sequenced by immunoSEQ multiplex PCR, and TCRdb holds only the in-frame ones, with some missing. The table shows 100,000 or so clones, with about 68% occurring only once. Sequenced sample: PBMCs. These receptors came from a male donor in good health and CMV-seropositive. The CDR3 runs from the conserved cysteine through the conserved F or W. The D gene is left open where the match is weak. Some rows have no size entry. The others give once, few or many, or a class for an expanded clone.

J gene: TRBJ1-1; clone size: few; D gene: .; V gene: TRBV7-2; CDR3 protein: CASSFARGNTEAFF; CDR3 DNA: TGTGCCAGCAGCTTCGCTCGCGGAAACACTGAAGCTTTCTTT
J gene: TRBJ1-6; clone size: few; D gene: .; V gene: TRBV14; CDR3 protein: CASSQTGRSYNSPLHF; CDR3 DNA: TGTGCCAGCAGCCAAACAGGCCGCTCCTATAATTCACCCCTCCACTTT
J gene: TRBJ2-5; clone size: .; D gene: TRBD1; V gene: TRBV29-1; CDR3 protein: CSVRGQGIQETQYF; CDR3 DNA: TGCAGCGTTCGGGGACAGGGGATACAAGAGACCCAGTACTTC
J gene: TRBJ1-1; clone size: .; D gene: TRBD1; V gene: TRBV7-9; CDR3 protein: CASSLGDRENTEAFF; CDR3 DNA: TGTGCCAGCAGCTTAGGCGACAGGGAGAACACTGAAGCTTTCTTT
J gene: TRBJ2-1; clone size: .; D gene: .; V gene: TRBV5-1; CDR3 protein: CASSRRNEQFF; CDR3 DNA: TGCGCCAGCAGTAGGCGGAATGAGCAGTTCTTC
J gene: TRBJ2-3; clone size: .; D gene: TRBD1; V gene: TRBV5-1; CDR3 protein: CASSLQDRETDTQYF; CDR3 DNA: TGCGCCAGCAGCCTTCAGGACAGGGAAACAGATACGCAGTATTTT
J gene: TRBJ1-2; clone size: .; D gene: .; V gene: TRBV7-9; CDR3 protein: CASSLGGDGYTF; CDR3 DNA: TGTGCCAGCAGCCTGGGGGGGGATGGCTACACCTTC
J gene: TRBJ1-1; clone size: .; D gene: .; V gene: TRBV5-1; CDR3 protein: CASNTEGTEAFF; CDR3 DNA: TGCGCCAGCAATACAGAGGGCACTGAAGCTTTCTTT
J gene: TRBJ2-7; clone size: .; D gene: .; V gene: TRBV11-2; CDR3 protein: CALYEQYF; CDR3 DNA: TGTGCCCTCTACGAGCAGTACTTC
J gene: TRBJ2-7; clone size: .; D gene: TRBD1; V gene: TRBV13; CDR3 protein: CASSWTGTYEQYF; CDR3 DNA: TGTGCCAGCAGCTGGACAGGAACCTACGAGCAGTACTTC
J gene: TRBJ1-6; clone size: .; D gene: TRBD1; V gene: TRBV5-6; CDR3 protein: CASSYGQGASYNSPLHF; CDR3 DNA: TGTGCCAGCAGCTACGGACAGGGGGCATCCTATAATTCACCCCTCCACTTT
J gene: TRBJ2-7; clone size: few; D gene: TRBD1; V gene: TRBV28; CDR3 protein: CASSLRTGLSYEQYF; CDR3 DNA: TGTGCCAGCAGTTTAAGGACAGGTCTCTCCTACGAGCAGTACTTC